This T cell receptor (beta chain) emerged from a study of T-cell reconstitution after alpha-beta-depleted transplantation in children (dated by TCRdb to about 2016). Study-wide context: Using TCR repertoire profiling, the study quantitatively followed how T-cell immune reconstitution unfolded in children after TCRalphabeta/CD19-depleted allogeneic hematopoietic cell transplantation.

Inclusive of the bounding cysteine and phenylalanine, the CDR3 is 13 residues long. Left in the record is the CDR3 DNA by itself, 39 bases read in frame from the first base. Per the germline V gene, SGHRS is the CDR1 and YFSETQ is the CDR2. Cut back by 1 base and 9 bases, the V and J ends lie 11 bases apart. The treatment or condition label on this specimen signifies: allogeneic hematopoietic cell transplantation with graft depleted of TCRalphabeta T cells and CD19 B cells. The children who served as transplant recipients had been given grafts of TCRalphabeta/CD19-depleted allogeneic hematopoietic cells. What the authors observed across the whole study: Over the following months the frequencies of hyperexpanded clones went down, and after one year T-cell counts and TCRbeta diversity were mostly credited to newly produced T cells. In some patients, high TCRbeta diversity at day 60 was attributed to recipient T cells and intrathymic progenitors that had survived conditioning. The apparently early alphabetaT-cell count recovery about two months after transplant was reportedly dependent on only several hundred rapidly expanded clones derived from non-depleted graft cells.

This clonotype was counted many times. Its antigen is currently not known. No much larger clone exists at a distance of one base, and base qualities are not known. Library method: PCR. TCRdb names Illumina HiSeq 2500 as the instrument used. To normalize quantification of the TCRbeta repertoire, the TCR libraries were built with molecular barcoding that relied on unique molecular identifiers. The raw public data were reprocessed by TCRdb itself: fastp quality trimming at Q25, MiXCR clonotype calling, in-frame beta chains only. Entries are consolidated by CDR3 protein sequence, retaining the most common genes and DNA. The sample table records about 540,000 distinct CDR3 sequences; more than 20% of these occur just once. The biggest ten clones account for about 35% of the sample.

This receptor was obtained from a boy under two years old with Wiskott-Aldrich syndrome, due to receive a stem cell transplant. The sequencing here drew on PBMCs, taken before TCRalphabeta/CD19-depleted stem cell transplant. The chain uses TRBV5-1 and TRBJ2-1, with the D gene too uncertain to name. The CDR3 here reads CASSLRIKGEQFF. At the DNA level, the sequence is TGCGCCAGCAGCTTGAGGATCAAGGGTGAGCAGTTCTTC.